A selection of T cell receptor beta chains follows, all from one sample in a study of blood T cell repertoires in COVID-19. Repertoires were generated with immunoSEQ multiplex PCR, while TCRdb's copy carries only in-frame clones and drops some. The sample holds 200,000 to 300,000 clones; 75% to 90% are singletons and the top ten take approximately 3.3%. The material sequenced was peripheral blood. These receptors were collected from a woman aged 40 to 55 with acute or convalescent COVID-19. Each CDR3 is given with its conserved first and last residue. A D gene is named only where the DNA matches it firmly. The size of a clone is reported for some rows only, either as once, few or many, or as a class for expanded clones.

abundance | d_gene | len | j_gene | v_gene | CDR3aa | CDR3nt
NA | TRBD1 | 17 | TRBJ2-1 | TRBV7-9 | CASSLEDRVGARNEQFF | TGTGCCAGCAGCTTAGAAGACAGGGTAGGGGCTAGGAATGAGCAGTTCTTC
NA | TRBD1 | 15 | TRBJ2-3 | TRBV6-5 | CASRTPDRWADTQYF | TGTGCCAGCAGGACCCCGGACAGGTGGGCAGATACGCAGTATTTT
NA | TRBD1 | 14 | TRBJ1-1 | TRBV4-1 | CASSQETGNTEAFF | TGCGCCAGCAGCCAAGAGACAGGGAATACTGAAGCTTTCTTT
few | NA | 15 | TRBJ1-2 | TRBV7-2 | CASSFRGSWDYGYTF | TGTGCCAGCAGTTTTAGGGGGAGCTGGGACTATGGCTACACCTTC
once | NA | 13 | TRBJ1-1 | TRBV5-5 | CASSLGGVTEAFF | TGTGCCAGCAGCTTAGGAGGGGTCACTGAAGCTTTCTTT
NA | NA | 13 | TRBJ1-1 | TRBV18 | CASSPGLNTEAFF | TGTGCCAGCTCACCAGGGCTGAACACTGAAGCTTTCTTT
NA | NA | 14 | TRBJ2-1 | TRBV5-6 | CASSPGFRVDEQFF | TGTGCCAGCAGCCCAGGTTTCAGGGTTGATGAGCAGTTCTTC
NA | NA | 16 | TRBJ1-6 | TRBV5-1 | CASSLVGLVGGSPLHF | TGCGCCAGCAGCTTGGTTGGGTTGGTCGGCGGATCACCCCTCCACTTT
NA | NA | 14 | TRBJ1-2 | TRBV5-1 | CASSLVADLYGYTF | TGCGCCAGCAGCTTGGTGGCAGATCTCTATGGCTACACCTTC
NA | TRBD1 | 14 | TRBJ1-4 | TRBV5-1 | CATRQGAGNEKLFF | TGCGCCACAAGACAGGGGGCAGGGAATGAAAAACTGTTTTTT
NA | NA | 16 | TRBJ1-5 | TRBV5-1 | CASSLEPLYSNQPQHF | TGCGCCAGCAGCTTGGAGCCACTGTATAGCAATCAGCCCCAGCATTTT
NA | TRBD1 | 11 | TRBJ1-1 | TRBV6-5 | CASSQGAEAFF | TGTGCCAGCAGCCAGGGGGCGGAAGCTTTCTTT
NA | TRBD1 | 13 | TRBJ1-2 | TRBV11-2 | CASSPTGDYGYTF | TGTGCCAGCAGCCCAACAGGGGACTATGGCTACACCTTC
NA | TRBD2 | 14 | TRBJ2-1 | TRBV10-2 | CASTIAGAGDEQFF | TGCGCCAGCACTATAGCGGGGGCCGGGGATGAGCAGTTCTTC
few | NA | 15 | TRBJ2-2 | TRBV11-3 | CASSLRSTNTGELFF | TGTGCCAGCAGCTTGAGGAGTACAAACACCGGGGAGCTGTTTTTT
NA | NA | 15 | TRBJ2-5 | TRBV5-1 | CASHNLRLGTETQYF | TGCGCCAGCCATAACTTAAGACTAGGGACGGAGACCCAGTACTTC